This is a list of T cell receptor beta chains from one sample in a study of cytomegalovirus exposure and HLA in healthy donors. Assay used: immunoSEQ multiplex PCR; TCRdb lists only in-frame clones, some missing. The sample holds about 110,000 clones, less than 75% seen once. Sequencing was carried out using PBMCs. The receptors come from a woman aged 35 to 49 in good health and CMV-seronegative. Each CDR3 is given with its conserved first and last residue. The order of the fields is D gene, J gene, clone size, V gene, CDR3 DNA, CDR3 protein. D genes are given only for firm matches. Clone size is stated in some rows and not others, as once, few, many or a class when expanded.

TRBD1 TRBJ2-7 - TRBV27 TGTGCCAGCAGTTCCGCGGGACAGGGTATCGACGAGCAGTACTTC CASSSAGQGIDEQYF
- TRBJ2-7 - TRBV7-6 TGTGCCAGCAGCTTACTAGCTCGGGGGACGCAACCCTACGAGCAGTACTTC CASSLLARGTQPYEQYF
- TRBJ2-3 - TRBV5-1 TGCGCCAGCAGCCGGGGAGGAACAGATACGCAGTATTTT CASSRGGTDTQYF
TRBD1 TRBJ1-2 - TRBV10-3 TGTGCCATCAGTGATGAGACAGGGGGCACTAACTATGGCTACACCTTC CAISDETGGTNYGYTF
- TRBJ1-2 - TRBV12-5 TGTGCTAGTGCCCCCCAGGGGTTGTATGGCTACACCTTC CASAPQGLYGYTF
TRBD1 TRBJ1-1 - TRBV6-1 TGTGCCAGCAGAAAGGGACAGAATGGGTATGAAGCTTTCTTT CASRKGQNGYEAFF
TRBD2 TRBJ2-7 - TRBV27 TGTGCCAGCAGTTTAAAGGTGGGGGGGGCCTACGAGCAGTACTTC CASSLKVGGAYEQYF
TRBD2 TRBJ2-2 - TRBV19 TGTGCCAGTGGCCTAGCGGGAGTCGGGGAGCTGTTTTTT CASGLAGVGELFF
- TRBJ1-5 - TRBV19 TGTGCCAGTAGCAAAACAAGCGTAAATCAGCCCCAGCATTTT CASSKTSVNQPQHF
- TRBJ1-1 few TRBV6-1 TGTGCCAGCAGCCCCTGGTTGGGGCGGACTGAAGCTTTCTTT CASSPWLGRTEAFF
TRBD2 TRBJ2-7 - TRBV6-5 TGTGCCAGCAGTACCACTAGCGGGGGGGCATTCGAGCAGTACTTC CASSTTSGGAFEQYF
- TRBJ1-2 - TRBV4-1 TGCGCCAGCAGCCAAGGAAAAGGAGATTCCTATGGCTACACCTTC CASSQGKGDSYGYTF
- TRBJ1-1 once TRBV7-6 TGTGCCAGCAGCTCGCGGGCGGGGCTAAACACTGAAGCTTTCTTT CASSSRAGLNTEAFF
TRBD2 TRBJ2-7 - TRBV5-1 TGCGCCAGCAGCTCGGGGGGGACTATCTACGAGCAGTACTTC CASSSGGTIYEQYF
- TRBJ1-1 - TRBV6-5 TGTGCCAGCAGTTTCGGGGGGAGAATGTTCGAAGCTTTCTTT CASSFGGRMFEAFF
TRBD1 TRBJ2-6 - TRBV7-3 TGTGCCAGCAGCTCCGGGACAGGGGGATCCGATGGGGCCAACGTCCTGACTTTC CASSSGTGGSDGANVLTF
- TRBJ2-1 - TRBV5-1 TGCGCCAGCAGCTTGGAAACATACAATGAGCAGTTCTTC CASSLETYNEQFF
- TRBJ2-7 - TRBV27 TGTGCCAGCAGTTCCATCTACAGGGTCTCCTACGAGCAGTACTTC CASSSIYRVSYEQYF
TRBD2 TRBJ2-1 - TRBV5-1 TGCGCCAGCAGCTTGGTTCTAGCGGGAGTTCTGGGGCCCTACAATGAGCAGTTCTTC CASSLVLAGVLGPYNEQFF
- TRBJ1-2 few TRBV28 TGTGCCAGCAGCTATACCGGGACAAACTATGGCTACACCTTC CASSYTGTNYGYTF